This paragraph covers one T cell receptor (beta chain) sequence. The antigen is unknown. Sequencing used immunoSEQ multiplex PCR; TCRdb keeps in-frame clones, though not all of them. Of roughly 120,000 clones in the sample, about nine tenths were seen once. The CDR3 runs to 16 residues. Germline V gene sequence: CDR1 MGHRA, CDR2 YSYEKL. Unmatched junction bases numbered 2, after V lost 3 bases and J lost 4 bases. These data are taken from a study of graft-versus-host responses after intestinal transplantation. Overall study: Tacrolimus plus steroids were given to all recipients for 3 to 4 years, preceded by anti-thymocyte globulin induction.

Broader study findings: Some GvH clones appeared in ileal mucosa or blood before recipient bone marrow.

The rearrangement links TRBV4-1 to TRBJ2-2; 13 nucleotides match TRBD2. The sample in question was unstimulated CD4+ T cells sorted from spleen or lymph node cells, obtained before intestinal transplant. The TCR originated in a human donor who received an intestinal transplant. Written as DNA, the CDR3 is TGCGCCAGCAGCCACGGACTAGCGGGAGTCACCGGGGAGCTGTTTTTT. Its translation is CASSHGLAGVTGELFF.